Following are 15 T cell receptor beta chains from one sample sequenced in a study of tumor-infiltrating lymphocytes in primary liver carcinoma. Co-extracted RNA and DNA came from approximately 20-30 mg of unsorted bulk tissue. The input was 500 ng total RNA; TCR beta cDNA was made from it with a constant-region primer. Nested multiplex PCR, run for three rounds with slightly modified ARM-PCR, yielded TCR beta libraries. Researchers ran the first two PCR rounds for approximately 10 cycles each with TRBV1-TRBV30 forward primers and a C-beta reverse primer. TCRdb re-analysed the multiplex PCR reads in MiXCR, keeping a single row per CDR3 protein. The repertoire has under 90,000 distinct CDR3 sequences, 72% of them found once; the top ten carry approximately 19%. Sequenced material: liver tumor tissue from sampling region 1. Subset indicated: tumor region T1, superior pole. These receptors were taken from a man aged 35 to 55 with primary liver carcinoma and hepatitis B virus infection.

The rearrangement links TRBV7-3 to TRBJ1-1; 10 positions agree with TRBD1. Trimming removed 5 bases from V and 5 bases from J; junction bases left unmatched: 5. The CDR3 has 14 residues. Germline V lookup: CDR1 SGHTA, CDR2 FQGTGA. As DNA, the CDR3 is TGTGCCAGCAGCCTGACAGGGGGCGCGACTGAAGCTTTCTTT. Translating gives CASSLTGGATEAFF.

This clonotype was seen just once. This sequence may be a read error, since a much larger clone differs from it by one base. The chain employs TRBV7-9 and TRBJ2-3; tentative D call: TRBD1 (5 bases). The CDR3 has 17 residues. The germline V gene encodes CDR1 SEHNR and CDR2 FQNEAQ (reference sequence). As DNA, the CDR3 is TGTGCCAGCAGCTTAGCGGATGGGGCAGGTCCCACAGATACGCTGTATTTT. This sequence encodes CASSLADGAGPTDTLYF.

This clonotype was counted many times. The chain links TRBV2 to TRBJ2-1; D is undetermined. V lost 3 bases and J lost 8, with 11 bases in between. The CDR3 length is 13 residues. Germline assignment: CDR1 SNHLY and CDR2 FYNNEI. CDR3 loop: CASSEGWADEQFF. The CDR3 DNA reads TGTGCCAGCAGTGAGGGGTGGGCGGATGAGCAGTTCTTC.

Concerning this clonotype itself: Since a much larger clone is just one base distant, this may be a read error. The rearrangement links TRBV5-6 to TRBJ2-7; 8 bases are shared with TRBD1. Germline V gene data show CDR1 as SGHDT and CDR2 as YYEEEE. There are 11 residues in the CDR3. CDR3 nucleotides: TGTGCCAGCAGCTGGGGACAGGAGCGGTACTTC. This encodes CASSWGQERYF. Using reference TRBV5-6 and TRBJ2-7 for the parts outside the CDR3, the full variable domain is DAGVTQSPTHLIKTRGQQVTLRCSPKSGHDTVSWYQQALGQGPQFIFQYYEEEERQRGNFPDRFSGHQFPNYSSELNVNALLLGDSALYLCASSWGQERYFGPGTRLTVT.

The chain employs TRBV6-5 and TRBJ2-2; the D is unclear. This CDR3 contains 15 residues. CDR1 MNHEY and CDR2 SVGAGI come from the germline V gene. The V end lost 4 bases, the J end lost 4 bases, and 13 bases lay between the germline ends. The CDR3 DNA reads as TGTGCCAGCAGTTGCTGTGACCTTATCACCGGGGAGCTGTTTTTT. It is translated as CASSCCDLITGELFF.

V is TRBV11-2 and J is TRBJ1-2, with no clear D. The CDR3 sequence is 14 residues long. From germline, CDR1 is SGHAT and CDR2 FQNNGV. Trimming pared 6 bases from V and 4 bases from J, leaving 15 bases between. CDR3 sequence (DNA): TGTGCCAGCAGGGAGAGGGAGACCAGCTATGGCTACACCTTC. Protein: CASRERETSYGYTF. Looking up the rest from reference TRBV11-2 and TRBJ1-2 gives the full variable domain: EAGVAQSPRYKIIEKRQSVAFWCNPISGHATLYWYQQILGQGPKLLIQFQNNGVVDDSQLPKDRFSAERLKGVDSTLKIQPAKLEDSAVYLCASRERETSYGYTFGSGTRLTVV.

The genes are TRBV7-9 and TRBJ2-1; a weak D match, TRBD1 (6 bases). The CDR3 has 13 amino acids. Trimming pared 6 bases from V and 11 bases from J, leaving 17 bases between. CDR1 and CDR2 from the germline V gene are SEHNR and FQNEAQ (reference sequence). The CDR3 is CASSTKGDGQQFF. The CDR3 DNA reads as TGTGCCAGCAGTACAAAGGGGGACGGGCAGCAGTTCTTC.

As concerns this clonotype: The junction differs from germline at one of its ends, possibly a read error. The CDR3 is CVSSERGPGNQPQHF. The CDR3, as DNA: TGTGTCAGCAGTGAGCGGGGTCCTGGCAATCAGCCCCAGCATTTT. V gene TRBV6-1 combines with J gene TRBJ1-5; D is unresolved. Germline V gene lookup returns CDR1 MNHNS and CDR2 SASEGT. This CDR3 contains 15 residues.

On this clonotype: The CDR3 carries no conserved terminal phenylalanine or tryptophan, so it likely arises from a read error. The rearrangement uses TRBV5-5 and TRBJ2-1; 9 bases are a match to TRBD2. CDR3 length equals 16 residues. Germline loops: CDR1 SGHKS, CDR2 YYEKEE (reference sequence). CDR3 protein: CAGSRYLAGAGNEQFL. The CDR3 bases are TGTGCCGGCAGCCGATATTTAGCGGGGGCGGGGAATGAGCAGTTCTTA.

In the case of this clonotype: The conserved closing phenylalanine or tryptophan is absent in this CDR3, likely reflecting a read error. The chain has TRBV6-6 and TRBJ2-3, with a possible D match to TRBD2 (5 bases). Trimming pared 2 bases from V and 9 bases from J, leaving 15 bases between. Germline V gene sequence: CDR1 MNHNY, CDR2 SVGAGI (reference sequence). The CDR3 runs 14 residues. The CDR3, as DNA: TGTGCCAGCAGTTACGCCGGGATAGGAGACACGCAGTATTCT. Its translation: CASSYAGIGDTQYS.

This clonotype was found many times. The chain couples TRBV2 to TRBJ2-4; 9 bases align to TRBD1. The CDR3 is made up of 13 amino acids. V dropped 7 bases and J dropped 5; count of bases not matched to a gene: 3. Germline V CDR1 and CDR2: SNHLY, FYNNEI. The CDR3 region has the DNA TGTGCCAGCATCCGGGACAGGGAAAACATTCAGTACTTC. It specifies CASIRDRENIQYF. The complete variable domain, with remaining parts taken from reference TRBV2 and TRBJ2-4, reads EPEVTQTPSHQVTQMGQEVILRCVPISNHLYFYWYRQILGQKVEFLVSFYNNEISEKSEIFDDQFSVERPDGSNFTLKIRSTKLEDSAMYFCASIRDRENIQYFGAGTRLSVL.

As regards this clonotype: Given the absence of the conserved phenylalanine or tryptophan at the CDR3 end, a read error is likely. The CDR3 DNA is TGCGCCAGCAGTGGGCACAGGGGGCGTCAAGAGACCCAGTACTAC. Translated, it gives CASSGHRGRQETQYY. The chain employs TRBV10-2 and TRBJ2-5; 9 nucleotides match TRBD1. CDR1 and CDR2 (germline): WSHSY, SAAADI. This CDR3 has 15 residues. The junction had 5 bases not matched to a gene; V was cut back by 4 bases and J by 2 bases.

Regarding this clonotype: At one of its ends the junction is not consistent with the germline gene, which may arise from a read error. This chain connects TRBV6-5 to TRBJ2-2; 8 bases align to TRBD2. Per the germline V gene, CDR1 is MNHEY and CDR2 is SVGAGI. This CDR3 comprises 17 residues. CDR3 sequence (DNA): TGTGTCAGCAGTTACTATACGATGCGGGGGGACTCCGGGGAGCTGTTTTTT. Translation: CVSSYYTMRGDSGELFF.

This clonotype was detected ten times or more. This chain connects TRBV30 to TRBJ2-7, with TRBD2 identical over 12 bases. The germline V gene encodes CDR1 GTSNPN and CDR2 SVGIG (reference sequence). The CDR3 spans 16 residues. V shed 5 bases and J 0 bases; nucleotides not matched to a gene: 8. In DNA form, the CDR3 reads TGTGCCTGGTGTTTAACTAGCGGGAGGTTCTCCTACGAGCAGTACTTC. Protein product: CAWCLTSGRFSYEQYF. The full variable domain, in which reference TRBV30 and TRBJ2-7 provide the parts outside the CDR3, is SQTIHQWPATLVQPVGSPLSLECTVEGTSNPNLYWYRQAAGRGLQLLFYSVGIGQISSEVPQNLSASRPQDRQFILSSKKLLLSDSGFYLCAWCLTSGRFSYEQYFGPGTRLTVT.

For this clonotype: The junction shows a germline mismatch at one end, possibly a read error. The chain employs TRBV6-5 and TRBJ1-1; D remains ambiguous. This CDR3 is built from 14 residues. CDR1 and CDR2 from the germline V gene are MNHEY and SVGAGI. CDR3 region: CASSRDQMNTEAIF. The DNA for the CDR3 is TGTGCCAGCAGTAGGGATCAAATGAACACTGAAGCTATCTTT.